This T cell receptor (beta chain) was sequenced in a study of shared clonotypes between healthy human individuals. V shed 2 bases and J shed 0 bases, with 19 bases lying between them. The CDR3 spans 18 residues. Germline V gene sequence: CDR1 GTSNPN, CDR2 SVGIG (reference sequence). The protocol was immunoSEQ multiplex PCR, while the TCRdb copy is restricted to in-frame clones and leaves out a portion. The table lists some 2,000,000 clones, 90% to 96% of them singletons, with around 0.13% in the top ten. The sequence derives from a man between 18 and 29 years old in good health. V and J are TRBV30 and TRBJ2-2, with D tentatively TRBD1 (5 bases). The sequencing sample was made of naive CD4+ T cells sorted from blood. Regarding subset: CD45RA+ positively selected. CDR3 in amino acids: CAWSSLVRQFANTGELFF. In DNA form, the CDR3 reads TGTGCCTGGAGTTCTCTGGTACGACAGTTCGCGAACACCGGGGAGCTGTTTTTT.